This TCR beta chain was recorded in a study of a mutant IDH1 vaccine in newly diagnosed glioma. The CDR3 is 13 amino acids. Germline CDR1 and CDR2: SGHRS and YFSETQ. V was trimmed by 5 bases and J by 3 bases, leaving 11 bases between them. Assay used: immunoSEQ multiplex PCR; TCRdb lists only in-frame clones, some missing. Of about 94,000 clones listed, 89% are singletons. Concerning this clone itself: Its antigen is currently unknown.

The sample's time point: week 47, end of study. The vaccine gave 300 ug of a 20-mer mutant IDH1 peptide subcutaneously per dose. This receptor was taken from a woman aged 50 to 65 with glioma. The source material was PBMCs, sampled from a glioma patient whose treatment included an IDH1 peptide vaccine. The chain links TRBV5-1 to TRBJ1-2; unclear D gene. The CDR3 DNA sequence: TGCGCCAGCAGTGAAGACGCAGACTATGGCTACACCTTC. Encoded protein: CASSEDADYGYTF.